Reported below is one T cell receptor (beta chain). These data come from a study of blood T cell repertoires in COVID-19. Study information: The United States, Italy and Spain were the sources of the acute and convalescent COVID-19 samples.

V was shortened by 4 bases and J by 5 bases, with 5 bases between the two germline ends. Germline loops: CDR1 SGHDN, CDR2 FVKESK. This CDR3 is 12 amino acids long. TCRdb's copy holds only in-frame clones and misses some; the assay was immunoSEQ multiplex PCR. The sample yields some 80,000 clones, approximately 80% seen once. This sequence was found in a woman in her 70s with acute or convalescent COVID-19. The chain has TRBV14 and TRBJ2-2; D is uncertain. Sequencing was done on a sample of peripheral blood. CDR3 protein: CASSRTTGELFF. CDR3 nucleotide sequence: TGTGCCAGCAGCCGAACTACCGGGGAGCTGTTTTTT.